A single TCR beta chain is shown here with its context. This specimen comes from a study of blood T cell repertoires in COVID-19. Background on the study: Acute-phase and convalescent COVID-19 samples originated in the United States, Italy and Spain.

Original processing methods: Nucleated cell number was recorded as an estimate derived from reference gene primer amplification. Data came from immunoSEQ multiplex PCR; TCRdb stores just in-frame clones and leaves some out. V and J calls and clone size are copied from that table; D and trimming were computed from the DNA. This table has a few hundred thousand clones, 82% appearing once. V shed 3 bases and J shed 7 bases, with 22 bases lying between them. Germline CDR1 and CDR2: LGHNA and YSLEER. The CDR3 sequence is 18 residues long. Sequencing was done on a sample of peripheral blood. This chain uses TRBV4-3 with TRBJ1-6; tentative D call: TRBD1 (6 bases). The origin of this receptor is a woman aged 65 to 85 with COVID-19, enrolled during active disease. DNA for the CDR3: TGCGCCAGCAGCCAGGAGGGGGGGCTACAGTCTCTCAATTCACCCCTCCACTTT. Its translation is CASSQEGGLQSLNSPLHF.